The clone carrying this T cell receptor beta chain was seen a few times. The CDR3 sequence is 17 residues long. In germline, CDR1 is ENHRY, CDR2 SYGVKD. J lost 7 bases, V lost 4 bases, and 11 bases had no gene match. The data originate from a study of blood T cell repertoires in COVID-19. Study information: The United States, Italy and Spain supplied acute and convalescent COVID-19 samples. The analysed material was cDNA or gDNA that came from T cells, B-cell-depleted T cells, or PBMCs.

Original methodology: Quantification of nucleated cells was approximated via reference gene primer amplification. Clones were read by immunoSEQ multiplex PCR, and TCRdb kept only the in-frame ones, dropping some. V and J calls plus clone size are reproduced from that table; the DNA served to infer D and trimming. The sample consists of roughly 70,000 clones, just under 90% of them appearing once. The clonotype was recovered from a man in his fifties or sixties with acute or convalescent COVID-19. This rearrangement joins TRBV10-3 to TRBJ1-6, with 9 bases fitting TRBD1. The material sequenced was peripheral blood. The CDR3 is CAISAGTGISTNSPLHF. The CDR3 nucleotides are TGTGCCATCAGTGCTGGGACAGGGATTAGTACCAATTCACCCCTCCACTTT.